This TCR beta chain is from a study of tumor-infiltrating lymphocytes in primary liver carcinoma. Total RNA (around 0.45 ug) served as template for TCR beta cDNA synthesis primed by a constant-region primer. Amplification in three nested multiplex PCR rounds with slightly modified ARM-PCR gave rise to TCR beta libraries. TRBV1-TRBV30 forward primers paired with a C-beta reverse primer drove the first two PCR rounds, around 10 cycles each. TCRdb re-analysed the multiplex PCR reads in MiXCR, keeping a single row per CDR3 protein. The sample consists of about 330,000 distinct CDR3 sequences, roughly two thirds of them appearing once. Notes on this clonotype: This may be a read error: a much more frequent sequence differs by one nucleotide. In this CDR3 the conserved last residue, phenylalanine or tryptophan, is missing, so a read error is likely.

The CDR3 is 15 amino acids. The V gene end was trimmed by 7 bases and the J gene end by 3 bases; junction bases not matched to a gene: 9. They got blood RNA out of unsorted whole blood and also pulled out germline DNA. This chain uses TRBV12-3 or TRBV12-4 with TRBJ2-1; 7 bases align to TRBD1. This clonotype was obtained from a middle-aged man with primary liver carcinoma and hepatitis B virus infection. What was sequenced was peripheral blood. As DNA, the CDR3 is TGTGCCAGCACCCCTCAGGGACAGCGCTACAATGAGCAGTTCTCC. Encoded protein: CASTPQGQRYNEQFS.